These T cell receptor beta chains were read from a single sample in a study of T cell responses to AZD1222 COVID-19 vaccine. This table comes from immunoSEQ multiplex PCR, and its TCRdb copy is limited to in-frame clones, with some not included. The table lists about 140,000 clones, approximately 93% of them singletons. The source material was peripheral blood, sampled on day 0 of MenACWY control vaccination. The source is an adult in good health. Both conserved end residues are trimmed from each CDR3.

CDR3 protein: AWSPSGASYEQY
V gene: TRBV30

CDR3 protein: ASSPHAPIDEQF
V gene: TRBV19

CDR3 protein: ASSVRTGGYSGNTIY
V gene: TRBV18

CDR3 protein: ASSLMERAYTDTQY
V gene: TRBV5-1

CDR3 protein: ASSIDLGDSANTGELF
V gene: TRBV19

CDR3 protein: ASIGKSSGNTIY
V gene: TRBV19

CDR3 protein: ASAWGDTEAF
V gene: TRBV7-9

CDR3 protein: ATNQDRRETEAF
V gene: TRBV5-4

CDR3 protein: ASRVAGGRETQY
V gene: TRBV2

CDR3 protein: ASSINSDGSYEQY
V gene: TRBV5-1

CDR3 protein: ATSDGDNSYNEQF
V gene: TRBV24-1

CDR3 protein: ASSLWGYEQY
V gene: TRBV28

CDR3 protein: ASSTTGGQSYNEQF
V gene: TRBV5-1

CDR3 protein: ASSESATKGPWGQPQH
V gene: TRBV10-1

CDR3 protein: ASSLYLGYNEQF
V gene: TRBV27

CDR3 protein: ASSLMGGTSGYNEQF
V gene: TRBV7-3

CDR3 protein: ASSSSVQEDTGELF
V gene: TRBV13

CDR3 protein: ASSLGILLGQGFLNTEAF
V gene: TRBV5-1

CDR3 protein: ASSFRQGNTGELF
V gene: TRBV5-1

CDR3 protein: ASSIVRAAYNEQF
V gene: TRBV19

CDR3 protein: ASSAAGTVNYGYT
V gene: TRBV19

CDR3 protein: ASTGQGASSYEQY
V gene: TRBV6-5

CDR3 protein: ASSRWLAGGSTDTQY
V gene: TRBV11-2

CDR3 protein: ASSEQDVVNEKLF
V gene: TRBV25-1

CDR3 protein: ASSTPWAGGIGNTIY
V gene: TRBV19

CDR3 protein: SVVGLAGDKTSYEQY
V gene: TRBV29-1

CDR3 protein: ASSPPIRDRGTEAF
V gene: TRBV18

CDR3 protein: ASGTGSEAEAF
V gene: TRBV19

CDR3 protein: ASSYPLTGVNTEAF
V gene: TRBV6-5

CDR3 protein: ASSLVGGLRDWGYT
V gene: TRBV5-6

CDR3 protein: ASSSRTGGNSPLH
V gene: TRBV7-6

CDR3 protein: ASSFGGTGAVSNQPQH
V gene: TRBV28

CDR3 protein: ASSTGLAGREQY
V gene: TRBV2

CDR3 protein: ASSISVYGYT
V gene: TRBV19

CDR3 protein: ASSGTGSDTIY
V gene: TRBV5-1

CDR3 protein: ASSQVAAPSEQY
V gene: TRBV3-1/TRBV3-2

CDR3 protein: ASSEAKAGRGGYT
V gene: TRBV6-1

CDR3 protein: ASGAGTGSPYEQY
V gene: TRBV27

CDR3 protein: SAPSDYGYT
V gene: TRBV20-1

CDR3 protein: SVEVWGVSTEAF
V gene: TRBV29-1

CDR3 protein: ASSLAGTEAF
V gene: TRBV11-2

CDR3 protein: ASSMGNTGELF
V gene: TRBV19

CDR3 protein: ASSFGVSSPLH
V gene: TRBV11-3

CDR3 protein: ASSYSRAGGGETQY
V gene: TRBV6-5

CDR3 protein: ASSVDGQGRGYT
V gene: TRBV9

CDR3 protein: ASSLIGANTGELF
V gene: TRBV5-1

CDR3 protein: ASSAGLYTEAF
V gene: TRBV9

CDR3 protein: ASSVGGAQY
V gene: TRBV9

CDR3 protein: AISESLAGGADTQY
V gene: TRBV10-3

CDR3 protein: ASSRDQIYEQY
V gene: TRBV2

CDR3 protein: ASSQEGRPAQPQH
V gene: TRBV3-1/TRBV3-2

CDR3 protein: ASSERAGLSFRVNTEAF
V gene: TRBV6-1

CDR3 protein: SVGSQWENSYEQY
V gene: TRBV29-1

CDR3 protein: ATSREAGGSYEQY
V gene: TRBV15

CDR3 protein: ASSVAPVSGNTIY
V gene: TRBV9